Below, one TCR beta chain is given with its context. The data originate from a study of blood T cell repertoires in COVID-19. Germline V gene data show CDR1 as SGHAT and CDR2 as FQDESV (reference sequence). V was cut by 3 bases and J by 8 bases, with 10 bases left in between. This CDR3 contains 13 residues. Clones were sequenced by immunoSEQ multiplex PCR, and TCRdb holds only the in-frame ones, with some missing. The table lists around 220,000 clones, about 90% of them singletons. What was sequenced was PBMCs or T cells enriched from blood (not recorded which). This receptor was obtained from a young woman who had recovered from COVID-19. This chain links TRBV11-1 with TRBJ1-4; D is ambiguous. For the CDR3, the DNA is TGTGCCAGCAGCTTCGCGCATAAGGAAAAACTGTTTTTT. Its translation is CASSFAHKEKLFF.